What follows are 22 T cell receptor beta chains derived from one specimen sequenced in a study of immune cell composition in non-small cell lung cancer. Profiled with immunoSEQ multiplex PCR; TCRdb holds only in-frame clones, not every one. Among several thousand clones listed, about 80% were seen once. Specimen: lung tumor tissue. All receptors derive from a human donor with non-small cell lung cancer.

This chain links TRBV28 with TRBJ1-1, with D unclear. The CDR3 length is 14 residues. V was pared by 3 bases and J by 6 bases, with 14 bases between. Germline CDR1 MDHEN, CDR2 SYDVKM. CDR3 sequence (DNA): TGTGCCAGCAGTTTTCGGGGAACATCCGCTGAAGCTTTCTTT. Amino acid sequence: CASSFRGTSAEAFF. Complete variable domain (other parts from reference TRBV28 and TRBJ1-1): DVKVTQSSRYLVKRTGEKVFLECVQDMDHENMFWYRQDPGLGLRLIYFSYDVKMKEKGDIPEGYSVSREKKERFSLILESASTNQTSMYLCASSFRGTSAEAFFGQGTRLTVV.

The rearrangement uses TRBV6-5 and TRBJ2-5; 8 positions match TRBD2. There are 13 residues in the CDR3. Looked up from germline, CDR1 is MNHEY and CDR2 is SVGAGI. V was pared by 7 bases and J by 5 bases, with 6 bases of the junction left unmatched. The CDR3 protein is CASTRGGLETQYF. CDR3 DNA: TGTGCCAGCACCCGGGGGGGTCTGGAGACCCAGTACTTC.

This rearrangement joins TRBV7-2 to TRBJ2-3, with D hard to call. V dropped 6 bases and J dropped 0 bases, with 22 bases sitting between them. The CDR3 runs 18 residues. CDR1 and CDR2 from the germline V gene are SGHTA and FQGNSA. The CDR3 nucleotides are TGTGCCAGCAGTTTGGGTGCTGCATCAGTAACTAGCACAGATACGCAGTATTTT. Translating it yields CASSLGAASVTSTDTQYF.

The CDR3 sequence: CASSVGNSLVPPQRQFF. CDR3 coding DNA: TGTGCCAGCAGCGTTGGTAACTCTCTCGTACCCCCACAGAGGCAGTTCTTC. The chain combines TRBV9 with TRBJ2-1; D gene uncertain. There are 17 residues in the CDR3. The germline V and J ends were trimmed by 2 bases and 12 bases, with 27 bases remaining between them. Germline V gene sequence: CDR1 SGDLS, CDR2 YYNGEE.

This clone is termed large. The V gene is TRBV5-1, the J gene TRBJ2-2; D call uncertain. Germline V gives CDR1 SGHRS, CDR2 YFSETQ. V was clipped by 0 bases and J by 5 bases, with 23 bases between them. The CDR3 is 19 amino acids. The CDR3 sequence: CASSLASIMDLHHTGELFF. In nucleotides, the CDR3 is TGCGCCAGCAGCTTGGCCTCTATTATGGACCTCCACCATACCGGGGAGCTGTTTTTT. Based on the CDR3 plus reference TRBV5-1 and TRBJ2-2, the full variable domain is KAGVTQTPRYLIKTRGQQVTLSCSPISGHRSVSWYQQTPGQGLQFLFEYFSETQRNKGNFPGRFSGRQFSNSRSEMNVSTLELGDSALYLCASSLASIMDLHHTGELFFGEGSRLTVL.

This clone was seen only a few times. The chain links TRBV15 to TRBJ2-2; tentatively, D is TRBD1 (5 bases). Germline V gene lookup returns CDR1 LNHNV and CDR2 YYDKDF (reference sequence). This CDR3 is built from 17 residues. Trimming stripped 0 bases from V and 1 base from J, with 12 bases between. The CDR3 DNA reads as TGTGCCACCAGCAGAGACTCGACAGAATTGAACACCGGGGAGCTGTTTTTT. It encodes CATSRDSTELNTGELFF.

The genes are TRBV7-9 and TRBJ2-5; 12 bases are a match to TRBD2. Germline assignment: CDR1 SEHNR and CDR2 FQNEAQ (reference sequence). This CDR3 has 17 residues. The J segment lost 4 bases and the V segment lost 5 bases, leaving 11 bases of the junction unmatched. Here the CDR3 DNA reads TGTGCCAGCAGCCCCAGGACTAGCGGGACCGCAGCAGAGACCCAGTACTTC. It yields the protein CASSPRTSGTAAETQYF.

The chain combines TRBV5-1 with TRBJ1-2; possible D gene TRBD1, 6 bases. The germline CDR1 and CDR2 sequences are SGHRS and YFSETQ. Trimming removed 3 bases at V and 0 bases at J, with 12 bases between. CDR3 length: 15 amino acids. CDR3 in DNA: TGCGCCAGCAGCTCAAACAGGGAAGCTAACTATGGCTACACCTTC. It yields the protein CASSSNREANYGYTF.

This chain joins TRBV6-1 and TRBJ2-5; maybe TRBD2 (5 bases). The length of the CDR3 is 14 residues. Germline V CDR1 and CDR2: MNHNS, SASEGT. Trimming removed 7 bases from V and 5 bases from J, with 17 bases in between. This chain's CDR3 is CASTTSGVGETQYF. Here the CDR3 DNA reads TGTGCCAGCACCACTAGTGGGGTAGGCGAGACCCAGTACTTC.

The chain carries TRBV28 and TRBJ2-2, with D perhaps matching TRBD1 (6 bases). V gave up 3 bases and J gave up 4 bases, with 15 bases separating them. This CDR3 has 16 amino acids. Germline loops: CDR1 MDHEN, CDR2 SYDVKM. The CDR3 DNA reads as TGTGCCAGCAGTTTTTTGGGGGCCCAGGGCACCGGGGAGCTGTTTTTT. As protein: CASSFLGAQGTGELFF.

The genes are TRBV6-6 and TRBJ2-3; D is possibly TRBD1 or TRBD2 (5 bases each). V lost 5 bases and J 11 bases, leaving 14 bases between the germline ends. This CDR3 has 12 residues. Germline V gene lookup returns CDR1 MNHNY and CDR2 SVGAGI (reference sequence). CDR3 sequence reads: CASSLGTSGQYF. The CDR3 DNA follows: TGTGCCAGCAGTCTCGGGACCTCTGGGCAGTATTTT.

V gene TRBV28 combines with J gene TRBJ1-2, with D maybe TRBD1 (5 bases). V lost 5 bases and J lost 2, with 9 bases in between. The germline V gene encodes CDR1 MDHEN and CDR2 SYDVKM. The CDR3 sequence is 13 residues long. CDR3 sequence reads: CASSQAGNYGYTF. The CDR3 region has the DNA TGTGCCAGCAGTCAGGCAGGGAACTATGGCTACACCTTC.

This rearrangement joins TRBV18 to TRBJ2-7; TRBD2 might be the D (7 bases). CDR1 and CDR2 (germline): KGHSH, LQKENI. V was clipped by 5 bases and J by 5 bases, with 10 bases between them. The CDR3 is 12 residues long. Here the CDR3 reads CASSIGGDEQYF. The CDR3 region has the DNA TGTGCCAGCTCAATAGGGGGGGACGAGCAGTACTTC.

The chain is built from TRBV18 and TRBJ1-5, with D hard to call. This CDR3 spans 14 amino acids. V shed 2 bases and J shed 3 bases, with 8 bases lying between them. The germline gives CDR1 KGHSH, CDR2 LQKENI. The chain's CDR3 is CASSPNGNNQPQHF. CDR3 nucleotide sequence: TGTGCCAGCTCACCAAACGGTAACAATCAGCCCCAGCATTTT. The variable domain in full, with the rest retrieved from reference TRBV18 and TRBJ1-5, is NAGVMQNPRHLVRRRGQEARLRCSPMKGHSHVYWYRQLPEEGLKFMVYLQKENIIDESGMPKERFSAEFPKEGPSILRIQQVVRGDSAAYFCASSPNGNNQPQHFGDGTRLSIL.

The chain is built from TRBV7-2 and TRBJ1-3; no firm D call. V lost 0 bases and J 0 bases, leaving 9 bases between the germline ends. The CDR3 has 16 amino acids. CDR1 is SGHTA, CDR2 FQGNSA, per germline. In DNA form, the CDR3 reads TGTGCCAGCAGCTTAGCGGTCCGTAGCTCTGGAAACACCATATATTTT. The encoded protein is CASSLAVRSSGNTIYF. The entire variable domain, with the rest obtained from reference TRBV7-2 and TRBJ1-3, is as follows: GAGVSQSPSNKVTEKGKDVELRCDPISGHTALYWYRQSLGQGLEFLIYFQGNSAPDKSGLPSDRFSAERTGGSVSTLTIQRTQQEDSAVYLCASSLAVRSSGNTIYFGEGSWLTVV.

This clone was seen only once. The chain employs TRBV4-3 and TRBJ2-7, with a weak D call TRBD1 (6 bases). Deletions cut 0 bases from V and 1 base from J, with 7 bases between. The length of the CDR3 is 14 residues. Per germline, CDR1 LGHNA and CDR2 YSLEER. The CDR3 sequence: CASSQDRGSYEQYF. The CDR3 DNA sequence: TGCGCCAGCAGCCAAGACAGGGGTTCCTACGAGCAGTACTTC.

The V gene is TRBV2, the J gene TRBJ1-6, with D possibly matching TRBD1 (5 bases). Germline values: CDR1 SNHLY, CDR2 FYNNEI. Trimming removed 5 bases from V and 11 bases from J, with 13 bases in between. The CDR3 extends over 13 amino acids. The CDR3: CASSQNLQAPLHF. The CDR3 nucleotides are TGTGCCAGCAGTCAAAACCTACAGGCACCCCTCCACTTT.

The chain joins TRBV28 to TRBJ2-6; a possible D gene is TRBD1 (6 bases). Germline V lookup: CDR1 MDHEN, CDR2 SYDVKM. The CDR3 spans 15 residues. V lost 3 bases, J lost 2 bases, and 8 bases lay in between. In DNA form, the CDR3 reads TGTGCCAGCAGTTTCTCAGGGGCTGGGGCCAACGTCCTGACTTTC. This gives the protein CASSFSGAGANVLTF.

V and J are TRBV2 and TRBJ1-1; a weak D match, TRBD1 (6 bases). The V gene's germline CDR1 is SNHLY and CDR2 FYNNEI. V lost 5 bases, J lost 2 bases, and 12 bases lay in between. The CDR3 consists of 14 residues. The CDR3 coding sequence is TGTGCCAGCAGTCCGGGGGGGCCAAACACTGAAGCTTTCTTT. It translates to CASSPGGPNTEAFF.

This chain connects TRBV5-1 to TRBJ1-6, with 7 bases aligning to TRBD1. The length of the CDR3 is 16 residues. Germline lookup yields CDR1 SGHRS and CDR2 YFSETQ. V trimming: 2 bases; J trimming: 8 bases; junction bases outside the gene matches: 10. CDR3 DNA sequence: TGCGCCAGCAGCTTAACGACAGGGTCTGGGGATTCACCCCTCCACTTT. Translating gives CASSLTTGSGDSPLHF.

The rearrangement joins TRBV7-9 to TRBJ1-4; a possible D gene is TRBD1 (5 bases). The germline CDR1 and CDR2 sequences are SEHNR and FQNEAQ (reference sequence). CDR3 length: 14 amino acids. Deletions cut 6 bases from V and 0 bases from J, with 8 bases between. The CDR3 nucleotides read TGTGCCAGCAGACAGACAGCAACTAATGAAAAACTGTTTTTT. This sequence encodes CASRQTATNEKLFF.

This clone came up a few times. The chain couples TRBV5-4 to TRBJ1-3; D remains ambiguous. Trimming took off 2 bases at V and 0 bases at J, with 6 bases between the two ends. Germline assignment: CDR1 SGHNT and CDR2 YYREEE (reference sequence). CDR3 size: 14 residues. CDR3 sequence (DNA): TGTGCCAGCAGCTTTCGACTCTCTGGAAACACCATATATTTT. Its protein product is CASSFRLSGNTIYF.